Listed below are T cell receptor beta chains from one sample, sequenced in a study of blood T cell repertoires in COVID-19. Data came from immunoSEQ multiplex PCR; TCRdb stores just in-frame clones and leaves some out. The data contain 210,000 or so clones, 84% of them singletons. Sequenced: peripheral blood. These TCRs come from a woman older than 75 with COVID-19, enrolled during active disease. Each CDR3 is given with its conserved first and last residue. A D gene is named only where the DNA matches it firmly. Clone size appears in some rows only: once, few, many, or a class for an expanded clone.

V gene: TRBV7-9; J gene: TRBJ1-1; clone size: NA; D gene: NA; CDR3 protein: CASSLRGGGTEAFF; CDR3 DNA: TGTGCCAGCAGCTTAAGGGGGGGAGGCACTGAAGCTTTCTTT
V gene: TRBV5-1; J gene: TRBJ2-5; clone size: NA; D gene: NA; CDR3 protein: CASSFQTVQETQYF; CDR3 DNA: TGCGCCAGCAGCTTCCAGACAGTACAAGAGACCCAGTACTTC
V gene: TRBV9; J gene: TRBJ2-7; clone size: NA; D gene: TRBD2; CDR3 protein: CASSVGTSGTYEQYF; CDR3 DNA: TGTGCCAGCAGCGTAGGGACTAGCGGGACCTACGAGCAGTACTTC
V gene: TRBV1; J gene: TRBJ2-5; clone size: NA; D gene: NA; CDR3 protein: CTSNPVSETQYF; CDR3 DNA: TGCACCAGCAATCCAGTTTCGGAGACCCAGTACTTC
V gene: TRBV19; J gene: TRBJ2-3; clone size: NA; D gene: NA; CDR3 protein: CASSYSRGDTQYF; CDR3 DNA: TGTGCCAGTAGCTACTCCCGGGGGGATACGCAGTATTTT
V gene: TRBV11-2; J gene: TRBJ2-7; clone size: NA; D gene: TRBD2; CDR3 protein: CASSLPPGGSLAYEQYF; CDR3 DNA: TGTGCCAGCAGCCTACCGCCGGGGGGGTCATTGGCGTACGAGCAGTACTTC
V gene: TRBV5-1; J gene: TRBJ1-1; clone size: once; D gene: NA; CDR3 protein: CASSSTTGNTEAFF; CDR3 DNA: TGCGCCAGCAGCTCCACGACGGGAAACACTGAAGCTTTCTTT
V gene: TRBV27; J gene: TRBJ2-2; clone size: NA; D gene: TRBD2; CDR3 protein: CASSFASGRPSGELFF; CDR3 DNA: TGTGCCAGCAGTTTTGCTAGCGGGAGACCCAGCGGGGAGCTGTTTTTT
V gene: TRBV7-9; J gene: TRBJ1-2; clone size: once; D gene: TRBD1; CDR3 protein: CASSKGTAGRSYGYTF; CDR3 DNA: TGTGCCAGCAGCAAAGGGACAGCCGGAAGGTCCTATGGCTACACCTTC
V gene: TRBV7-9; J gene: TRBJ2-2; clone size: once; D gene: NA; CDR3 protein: CASSLSPLSTGDTGELFF; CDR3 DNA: TGTGCCAGCAGCTTAAGCCCGCTCAGCACAGGAGACACCGGGGAGCTGTTTTTT
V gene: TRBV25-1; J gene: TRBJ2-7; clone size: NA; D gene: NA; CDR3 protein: CATFDGSGYEQYF; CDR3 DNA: TGTGCCACCTTTGATGGTAGCGGCTACGAGCAGTACTTC
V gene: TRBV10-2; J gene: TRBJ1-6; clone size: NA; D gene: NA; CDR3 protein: CATVAGFNSPLHF; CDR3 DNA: TGCGCCACCGTGGCCGGGTTTAATTCACCCCTCCACTTT
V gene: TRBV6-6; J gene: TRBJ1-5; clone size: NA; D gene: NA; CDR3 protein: CASSPTGTRRNQPQHF; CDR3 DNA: TGTGCCAGCAGCCCGACAGGCACCCGGAGGAATCAGCCCCAGCATTTT
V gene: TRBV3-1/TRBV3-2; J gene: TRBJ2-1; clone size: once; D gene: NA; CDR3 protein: CASSQGGAQQFF; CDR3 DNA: TGTGCCAGCAGCCAAGGGGGAGCTCAGCAGTTCTTC
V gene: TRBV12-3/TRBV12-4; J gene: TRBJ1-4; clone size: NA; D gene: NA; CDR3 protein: CASSPSEKLFF; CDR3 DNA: TGTGCCAGCAGTCCCAGTGAAAAACTGTTTTTT
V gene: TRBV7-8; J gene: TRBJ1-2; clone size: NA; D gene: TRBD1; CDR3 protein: CASSSGTGGGYGYTF; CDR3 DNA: TGTGCCAGCAGCTCAGGGACAGGGGGCGGGTATGGCTACACCTTC
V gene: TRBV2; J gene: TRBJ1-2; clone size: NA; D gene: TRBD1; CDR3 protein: CASSVGDRRGYGYTF; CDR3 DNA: TGTGCCAGCAGTGTGGGGGACAGGAGGGGCTATGGCTACACCTTC
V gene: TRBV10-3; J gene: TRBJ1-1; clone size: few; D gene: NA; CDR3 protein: CAISEGRGTFF; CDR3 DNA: TGTGCCATCAGTGAAGGCAGAGGGACTTTCTTT
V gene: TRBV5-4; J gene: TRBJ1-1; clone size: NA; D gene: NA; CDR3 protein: CASSDQGPNTEAFF; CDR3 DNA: TGTGCCAGCAGCGACCAGGGTCCGAACACTGAAGCTTTCTTT
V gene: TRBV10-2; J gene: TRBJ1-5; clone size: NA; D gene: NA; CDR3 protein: CASSGEGGGNQPQHF; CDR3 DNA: TGCGCCAGCAGTGGGGAGGGGGGGGGCAATCAGCCCCAGCATTTT
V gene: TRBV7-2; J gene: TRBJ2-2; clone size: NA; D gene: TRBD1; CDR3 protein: CASSLGTGGNTGELFF; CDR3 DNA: TGTGCCAGCAGCTTGGGAACAGGGGGGAACACCGGGGAGCTGTTTTTT
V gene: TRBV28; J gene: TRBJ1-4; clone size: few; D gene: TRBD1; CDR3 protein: CASRGNRGLIEKLFF; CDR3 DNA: TGTGCCAGCAGGGGGAACAGGGGGCTTATTGAAAAACTGTTTTTT
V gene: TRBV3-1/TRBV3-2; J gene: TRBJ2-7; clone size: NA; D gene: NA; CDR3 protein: CASSQSPTYEQYF; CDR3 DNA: TGTGCCAGCAGCCAATCCCCCACCTACGAGCAGTACTTC